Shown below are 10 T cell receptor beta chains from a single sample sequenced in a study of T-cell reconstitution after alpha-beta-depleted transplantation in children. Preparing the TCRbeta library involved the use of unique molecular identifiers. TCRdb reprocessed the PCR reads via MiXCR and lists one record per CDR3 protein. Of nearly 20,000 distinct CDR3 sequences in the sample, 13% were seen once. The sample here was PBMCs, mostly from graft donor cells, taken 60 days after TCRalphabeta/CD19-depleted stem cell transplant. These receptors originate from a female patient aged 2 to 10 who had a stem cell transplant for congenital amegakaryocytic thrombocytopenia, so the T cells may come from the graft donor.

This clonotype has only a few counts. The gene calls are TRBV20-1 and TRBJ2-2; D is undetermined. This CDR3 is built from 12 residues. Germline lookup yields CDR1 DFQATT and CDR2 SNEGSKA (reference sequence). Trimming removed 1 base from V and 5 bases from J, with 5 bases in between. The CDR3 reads CSARVQTGELFF. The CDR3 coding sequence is TGCAGTGCTAGAGTTCAGACCGGGGAGCTGTTTTTT.

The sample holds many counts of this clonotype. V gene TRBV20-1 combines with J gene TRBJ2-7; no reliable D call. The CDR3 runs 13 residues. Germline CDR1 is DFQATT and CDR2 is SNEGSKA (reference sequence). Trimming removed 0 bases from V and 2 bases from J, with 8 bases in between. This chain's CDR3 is CSARDPNTYEQYF. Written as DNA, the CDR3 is TGCAGTGCTAGAGACCCTAACACCTACGAGCAGTACTTC.

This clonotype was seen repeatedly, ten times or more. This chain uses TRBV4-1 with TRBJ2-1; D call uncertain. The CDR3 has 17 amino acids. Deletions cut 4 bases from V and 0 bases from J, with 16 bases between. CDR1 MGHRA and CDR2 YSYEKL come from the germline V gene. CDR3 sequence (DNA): TGCGCCAGCAGCCCAGAAAGGGCTGTGAGCTCCTACAATGAGCAGTTCTTC. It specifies CASSPERAVSSYNEQFF.

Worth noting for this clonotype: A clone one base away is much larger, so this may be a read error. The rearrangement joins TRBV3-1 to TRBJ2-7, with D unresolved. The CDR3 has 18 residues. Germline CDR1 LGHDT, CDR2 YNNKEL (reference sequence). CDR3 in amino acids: CASSQDWLSVRSSYVQYF. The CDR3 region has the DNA TGTGCCAGCAGCCAAGATTGGTTGTCGGTGAGGAGCTCCTACGTGCAGTACTTC.

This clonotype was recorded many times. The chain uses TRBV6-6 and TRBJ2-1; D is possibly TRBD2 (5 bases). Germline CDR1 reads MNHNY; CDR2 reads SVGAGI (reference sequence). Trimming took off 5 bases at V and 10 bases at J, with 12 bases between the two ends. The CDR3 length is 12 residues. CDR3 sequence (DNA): TGTGCCAGCAGTACCGCAATAGCGGAGCAGTTCTTC. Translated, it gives CASSTAIAEQFF.

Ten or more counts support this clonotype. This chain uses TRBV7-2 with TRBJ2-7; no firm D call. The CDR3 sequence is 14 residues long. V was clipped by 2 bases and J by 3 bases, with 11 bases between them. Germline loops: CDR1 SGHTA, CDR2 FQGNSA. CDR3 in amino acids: CASSLPHTFYEQYF. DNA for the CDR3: TGTGCCAGCAGCTTACCGCACACCTTCTACGAGCAGTACTTC.

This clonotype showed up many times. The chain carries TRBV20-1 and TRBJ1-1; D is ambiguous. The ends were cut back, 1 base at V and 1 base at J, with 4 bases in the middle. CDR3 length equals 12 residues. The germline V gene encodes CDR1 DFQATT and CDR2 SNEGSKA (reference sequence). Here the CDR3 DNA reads TGCAGTGCTAGAGGGGGGAACACTGAAGCTTTCTTT. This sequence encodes CSARGGNTEAFF.

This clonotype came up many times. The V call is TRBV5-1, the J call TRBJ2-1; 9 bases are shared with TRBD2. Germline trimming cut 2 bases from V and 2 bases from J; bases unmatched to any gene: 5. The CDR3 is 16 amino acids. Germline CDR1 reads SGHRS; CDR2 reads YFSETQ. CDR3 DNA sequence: TGCGCCAGCAGCTTACTAGCGGGTGGGACCTACAATGAGCAGTTCTTC. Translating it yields CASSLLAGGTYNEQFF.

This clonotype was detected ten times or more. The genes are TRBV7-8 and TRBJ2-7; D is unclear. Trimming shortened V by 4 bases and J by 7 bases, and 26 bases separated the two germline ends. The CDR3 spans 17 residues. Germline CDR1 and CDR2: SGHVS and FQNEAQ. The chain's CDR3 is CASSYRPPTWLRGEQYF. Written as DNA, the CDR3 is TGTGCCAGCAGCTACCGTCCCCCGACATGGCTGAGAGGAGAGCAGTACTTC. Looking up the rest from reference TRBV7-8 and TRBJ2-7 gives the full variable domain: GAGVSQSPRYKVAKRGQDVALRCDPISGHVSLFWYQQALGQGPEFLTYFQNEAQLDKSGLPSDRFFAERPEGSVSTLKIQRTQQEDSAVYLCASSYRPPTWLRGEQYFGPGTRLTVT.

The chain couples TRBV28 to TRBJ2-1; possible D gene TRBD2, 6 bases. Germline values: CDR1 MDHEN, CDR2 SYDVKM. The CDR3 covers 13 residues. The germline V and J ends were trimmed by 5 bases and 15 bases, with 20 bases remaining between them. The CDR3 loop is CASSMGLGWDGFF. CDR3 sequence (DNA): TGTGCCAGCAGTATGGGACTGGGGTGGGATGGGTTCTTC.